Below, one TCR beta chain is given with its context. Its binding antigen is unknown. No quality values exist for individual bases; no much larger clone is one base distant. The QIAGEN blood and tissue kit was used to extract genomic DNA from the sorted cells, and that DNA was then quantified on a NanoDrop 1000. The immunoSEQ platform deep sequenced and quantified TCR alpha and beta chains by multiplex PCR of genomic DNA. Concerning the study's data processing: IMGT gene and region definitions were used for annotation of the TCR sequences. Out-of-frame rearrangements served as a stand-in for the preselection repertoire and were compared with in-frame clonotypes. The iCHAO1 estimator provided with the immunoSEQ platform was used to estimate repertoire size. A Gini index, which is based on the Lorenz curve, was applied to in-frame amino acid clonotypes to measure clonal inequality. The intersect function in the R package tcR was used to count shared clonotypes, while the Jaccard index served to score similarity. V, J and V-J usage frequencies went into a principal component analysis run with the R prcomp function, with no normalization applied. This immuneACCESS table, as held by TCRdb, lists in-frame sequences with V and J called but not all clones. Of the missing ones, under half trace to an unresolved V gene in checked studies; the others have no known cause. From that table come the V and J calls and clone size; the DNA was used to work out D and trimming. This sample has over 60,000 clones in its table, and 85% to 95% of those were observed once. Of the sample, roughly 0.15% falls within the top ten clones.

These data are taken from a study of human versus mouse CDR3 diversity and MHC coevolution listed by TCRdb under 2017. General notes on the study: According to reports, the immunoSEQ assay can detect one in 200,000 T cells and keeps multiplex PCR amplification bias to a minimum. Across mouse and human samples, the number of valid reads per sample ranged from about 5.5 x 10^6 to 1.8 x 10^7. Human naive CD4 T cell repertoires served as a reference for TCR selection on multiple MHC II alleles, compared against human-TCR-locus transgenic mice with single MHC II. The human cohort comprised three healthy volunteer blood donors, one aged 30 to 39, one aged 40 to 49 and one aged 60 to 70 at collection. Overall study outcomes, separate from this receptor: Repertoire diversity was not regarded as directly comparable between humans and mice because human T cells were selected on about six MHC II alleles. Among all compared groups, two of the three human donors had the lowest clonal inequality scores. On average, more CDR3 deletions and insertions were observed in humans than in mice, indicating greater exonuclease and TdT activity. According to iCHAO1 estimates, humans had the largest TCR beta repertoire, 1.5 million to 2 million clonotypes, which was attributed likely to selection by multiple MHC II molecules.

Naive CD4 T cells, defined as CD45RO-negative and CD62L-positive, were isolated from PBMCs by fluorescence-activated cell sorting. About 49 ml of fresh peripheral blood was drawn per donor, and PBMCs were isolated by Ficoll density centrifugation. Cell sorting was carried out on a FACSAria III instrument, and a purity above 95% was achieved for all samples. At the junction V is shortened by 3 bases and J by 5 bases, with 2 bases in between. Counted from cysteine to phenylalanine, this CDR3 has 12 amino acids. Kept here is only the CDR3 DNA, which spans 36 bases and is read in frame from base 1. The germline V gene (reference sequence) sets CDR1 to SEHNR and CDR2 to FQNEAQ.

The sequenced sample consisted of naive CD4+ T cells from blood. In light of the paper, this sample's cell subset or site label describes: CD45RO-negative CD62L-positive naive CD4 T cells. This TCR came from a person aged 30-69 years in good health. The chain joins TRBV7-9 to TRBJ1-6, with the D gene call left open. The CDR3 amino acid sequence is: CASSFNNSPLHF. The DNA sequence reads TGTGCCAGCAGCTTTAATAATTCACCCCTCCACTTT. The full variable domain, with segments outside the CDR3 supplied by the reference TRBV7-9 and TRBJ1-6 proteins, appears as DTGVSQNPRHKITKRGQNVTFRCDPISEHNRLYWYRQTLGQGPEFLTYFQNEAQLEKSRLLSDRFSAERPKGSFSTLEIQRTEQGDSAMYLCASSFNNSPLHFGNGTRLTVT.